The clone carrying this T cell receptor beta chain was recorded at least ten times. These data originate in a study of CD8 T cells in ankylosing spondylitis. TCRdb called the 5' RACE reads again in MiXCR, with one record for every CDR3 protein. The sample carries roughly 150,000 distinct CDR3 sequences, roughly 30% recorded once. This CDR3 contains 13 residues. The V gene's germline CDR1 is DFQATT and CDR2 SNEGSKA (reference sequence). The V gene lost 3 bases and the J gene lost 0 bases, with 7 bases spanning the gap. Sequenced input: synovial fluid, either unsorted or a sorted T cell fraction (not recorded which). The receptor was isolated from a male donor with ankylosing spondylitis. The V gene is TRBV20-1, the J gene TRBJ2-3; D not resolved. CDR3 amino acids: CSASRSSTDTQYF. DNA of the CDR3: TGCAGTGCTAGTCGATCCAGCACAGATACGCAGTATTTT.